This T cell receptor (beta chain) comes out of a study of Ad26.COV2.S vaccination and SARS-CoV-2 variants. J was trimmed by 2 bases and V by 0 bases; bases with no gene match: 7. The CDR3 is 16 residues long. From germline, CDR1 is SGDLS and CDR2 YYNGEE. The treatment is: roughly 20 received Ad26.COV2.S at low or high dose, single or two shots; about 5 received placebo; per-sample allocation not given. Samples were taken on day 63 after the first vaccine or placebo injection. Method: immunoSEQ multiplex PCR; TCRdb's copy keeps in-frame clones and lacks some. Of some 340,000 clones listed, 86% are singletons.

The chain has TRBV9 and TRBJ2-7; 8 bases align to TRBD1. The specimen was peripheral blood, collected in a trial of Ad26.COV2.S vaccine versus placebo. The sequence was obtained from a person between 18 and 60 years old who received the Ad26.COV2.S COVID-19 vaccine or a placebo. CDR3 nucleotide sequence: TGTGCCAGCAGCGTAGAGCCGACAGGGGCACCCTACGAGCAGTACTTC. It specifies CASSVEPTGAPYEQYF.